These 24 T cell receptor beta chains share one sample of origin, sequenced in a study of T cell repertoires in cytomegalovirus infection (dated by TCRdb to between 2018 and 2021). Data came from an Illumina HiSeq 1500. TCRdb redid the processing of the public reads, applying fastp at Q25 and MiXCR, and retained in-frame beta chains. Every entry covers one CDR3 protein and lists the most common genes and DNA from its rows. The sample profile shows roughly 320,000 distinct CDR3 sequences; approximately 8.9% of them were found once. Of the sample, over 2.5% falls within the top ten clones. Sample: PBMCs. The receptor source for this set is a human donor in good health (CMV status not recorded). Some clones in this sample may be carry-over from other donors' samples.

The chain couples TRBV7-9 to TRBJ1-4, with D uncertain. The V and J ends lost 5 bases and 7 bases respectively, with 17 bases between them. This CDR3 contains 15 residues. Germline values: CDR1 SEHNR, CDR2 FQNEAQ (reference sequence). The CDR3 DNA sequence: TGTGCCAGCAGCCCGGAAACCCAAAGGAGTGAAAAACTGTTTTTT. Translating gives CASSPETQRSEKLFF.

The sample holds many counts of this clonotype. The rearrangement links TRBV10-3 to TRBJ2-3; D is ambiguous. This CDR3 has 13 amino acids. V lost 10 bases to trimming and J lost 2 bases, with 13 bases between them. Germline V gene lookup returns CDR1 ENHRY and CDR2 SYGVKD. The CDR3 loop reads CATQPVSTDTQYF. CDR3 sequence (DNA): TGTGCCACCCAACCGGTCTCCACAGATACGCAGTATTTT.

At least ten counts were recorded for this clonotype. The chain joins TRBV6-1 to TRBJ1-5, with D possibly TRBD1 on 5 matching bases. Germline loops: CDR1 MNHNS, CDR2 SASEGT. V was trimmed by 11 bases and J by 10 bases, leaving 21 bases between them. The CDR3 is 13 residues long. In nucleotides, the CDR3 is TGTGCCGGCCGTAGGGACCTCCTAGGCCCCCAGCATTTT. Encoded protein: CAGRRDLLGPQHF.

This clonotype was detected ten times or more. The CDR3 nucleotides are TGTGCCAGCAGTCAAGGACTAGATCGGTCCGAGCAGTACTTC. Translated, it gives CASSQGLDRSEQYF. The chain recombines TRBV6-1 with TRBJ2-7; 7 nucleotides align to TRBD2. Germline V gene lookup returns CDR1 MNHNS and CDR2 SASEGT. Germline trimming cut 5 bases from V and 6 bases from J; bases unmatched to any gene: 10. The CDR3 totals 14 residues.

This clonotype has ten or more counts. The rearrangement uses TRBV4-3 and TRBJ2-3; TRBD1 agrees at 8 bases. Germline V CDR1 and CDR2: LGHNA, YSLEER. CDR3 length: 18 residues. The trim removed 0 bases at V and 4 bases at J, leaving 12 bases unmatched. The DNA of the CDR3 is TGCGCCAGCAGCCAAGATCTAACAGGGGGTAGGAGTGCAGATACGCAGTATTTT. This codes for CASSQDLTGGRSADTQYF.

This chain links TRBV12-3 or TRBV12-4 with TRBJ2-1, with a possible D match to TRBD2 (7 bases). The CDR3 consists of 14 residues. With 6 bases removed from V and 3 bases from J, the gap between germline ends came to 12 bases. The CDR3, as DNA: TGTGCCAGCAGGGGGGCGGGGGTCTACAATGAGCAGTTCTTC. It specifies CASRGAGVYNEQFF.

This clonotype was observed many times. The J gene is TRBJ1-2, the V gene TRBV7-9, with D unclear. The CDR3 has 12 residues. Looked up from germline, CDR1 is SEHNR and CDR2 is FQNEAQ (reference sequence). Trimming left V 5 bases short and J 3 bases short, with 7 bases between. The CDR3 nucleotides read TGTGCCAGCAGCCCCCTCGACTATGGCTACACCTTC. Protein: CASSPLDYGYTF.

This clonotype was picked up many times. The chain joins TRBV28 to TRBJ1-4; no definite D call. The V gene's germline CDR1 is MDHEN and CDR2 SYDVKM. The CDR3 runs 15 residues. Deletions cut 4 bases from V and 5 bases from J, with 14 bases between. As DNA, the CDR3 is TGTGCCAGCAGTTCCCCTTCGGCGGAGAATGAAAAACTGTTTTTT. This encodes CASSSPSAENEKLFF.

This rearrangement joins TRBV20-1 to TRBJ2-1; 8 nucleotides agree with TRBD1. V shed 4 bases, J shed 7 bases, and the junction held 12 bases outside the gene matches. Germline loops: CDR1 DFQATT, CDR2 SNEGSKA (reference sequence). There are 15 residues in the CDR3. CDR3 loop: CSATKTGVGRNEQFF. For the CDR3, the DNA is TGCAGTGCTACCAAGACAGGGGTGGGTAGAAATGAGCAGTTCTTC.

This clonotype was picked up many times. This chain links TRBV5-5 with TRBJ2-1, with D possibly being TRBD1 (6 bases). Trimming pared 0 bases from V and 8 bases from J, leaving 18 bases between. The CDR3 sequence is 16 residues long. The germline V gene encodes CDR1 SGHKS and CDR2 YYEKEE (reference sequence). CDR3 loop: CASSLATDSQSHEQFF. The DNA for the CDR3 is TGTGCCAGCAGCTTGGCTACGGACAGTCAAAGCCATGAGCAGTTCTTC.

This clonotype was observed a handful of times. The rearrangement uses TRBV4-3 and TRBJ2-5; D not resolved. The CDR3 extends over 13 amino acids. Germline values: CDR1 LGHNA, CDR2 YSLEER. The ends were cut back, 1 base at V and 2 bases at J, with 5 bases in the middle. Here the CDR3 DNA reads TGCGCCAGCAGCCAAGTCCAGCAAGAGACCCAGTACTTC. Protein product: CASSQVQQETQYF.

V is TRBV20-1 and J is TRBJ1-4; 9 positions match TRBD1. V trimming: 3 bases; J trimming: 5 bases; junction bases outside the gene matches: 1. The CDR3 sequence is 13 residues long. The germline gives CDR1 DFQATT, CDR2 SNEGSKA (reference sequence). The CDR3 nucleotides read TGCAGTGCTAGTGGGACAGGGAATGAAAAACTGTTTTTT. Translated, it gives CSASGTGNEKLFF.

This rearrangement joins TRBV24-1 to TRBJ2-1; 9 bases align to TRBD1. This CDR3 has 13 residues. The V and J ends lost 7 bases and 8 bases, in that order; junction bases with no gene match: 5. CDR1 is KGHDR, CDR2 SFDVKD, per germline. CDR3 in amino acids: CATSRQGGDEQFF. Written as DNA, the CDR3 is TGTGCCACCAGCAGACAGGGGGGAGATGAGCAGTTCTTC.

V gene TRBV27 combines with J gene TRBJ2-1; D call uncertain. Per the germline V gene, CDR1 is MNHEY and CDR2 is SMNVEV (reference sequence). V was trimmed by 2 bases and J by 5 bases, leaving 16 bases between them. The CDR3 totals 16 residues. CDR3 in DNA: TGTGCCAGCAGTTTAAGGGTCGTAGTCGGTAACAATGAGCAGTTCTTC. Protein: CASSLRVVVGNNEQFF.

This clonotype was seen a handful of times. The gene calls are TRBV11-1 and TRBJ2-1; the D gene is possibly TRBD2 (5 bases). V dropped 6 bases and J dropped 6 bases, with 21 bases sitting between them. The CDR3 loop spans 16 amino acids. Germline assignment: CDR1 SGHAT and CDR2 FQDESV (reference sequence). The chain's CDR3 is CASSQSVSSRGNEQFF. The CDR3 coding sequence is TGTGCCAGCAGTCAAAGCGTCTCCTCACGGGGCAATGAGCAGTTCTTC. The full variable domain, completed using reference TRBV11-1 and TRBJ2-1, is EAEVAQSPRYKITEKSQAVAFWCDPISGHATLYWYRQILGQGPELLVQFQDESVVDDSQLPKDRFSAERLKGVDSTLKIQPAELGDSAMYLCASSQSVSSRGNEQFFGPGTRLTVL.

This clonotype was counted between two and nine times. The chain joins TRBV5-5 to TRBJ2-2; D not resolved. The CDR3 length is 14 residues. Germline CDR1 reads SGHKS; CDR2 reads YYEKEE (reference sequence). V dropped 1 base and J dropped 6 bases, with 10 bases sitting between them. The CDR3, as DNA: TGTGCCAGCAGCTTGTTAGGGTCGTCCGGGGAGCTGTTTTTT. Its protein product is CASSLLGSSGELFF.

In its sample, this clonotype was seen many times. J is TRBJ2-7 and V is TRBV7-9; D not resolved. Trimming cost V 1 base and J 9 bases, with 10 bases left between them. The CDR3 loop spans 12 amino acids. Germline loops: CDR1 SEHNR, CDR2 FQNEAQ (reference sequence). The CDR3: CASSLDGGRQYF. The DNA of the CDR3 is TGTGCCAGCAGCTTAGACGGCGGTAGGCAGTACTTC.

This chain joins TRBV18 and TRBJ2-3; maybe TRBD1 (6 bases). The CDR3 covers 13 residues. Trimming took off 8 bases at V and 11 bases at J, with 20 bases between the two ends. Germline V gene data show CDR1 as KGHSH and CDR2 as LQKENI. The CDR3: CASPRPGQSKQYF. In DNA form, the CDR3 reads TGTGCCAGCCCACGACCGGGACAAAGCAAGCAGTATTTT.

This clonotype was seen at least ten times. The V call is TRBV5-4, the J call TRBJ2-2, with 7 bases aligning to TRBD1. Germline CDR1 and CDR2: SGHNT and YYREEE (reference sequence). Germline trimming cut 4 bases from V and 8 bases from J; bases unmatched to any gene: 14. There are 16 residues in the CDR3. The chain's CDR3 is CASSDHGTAGGGELFF. The CDR3 bases are TGTGCCAGCAGCGACCATGGGACAGCTGGCGGAGGGGAGCTGTTTTTT.

This clonotype was seen only a few times. The chain uses TRBV29-1 and TRBJ2-5, with a weak D call TRBD1 (5 bases). This CDR3 has 13 amino acids. V was shortened by 3 bases and J by 0 bases, with 8 bases between the two germline ends. Germline V gene lookup returns CDR1 SQVTM and CDR2 ANQGSEA. The CDR3 protein is CSVDLGDQETQYF. The CDR3 DNA follows: TGCAGCGTTGATTTAGGGGACCAAGAGACCCAGTACTTC.

This clonotype has at least ten counts. The V gene is TRBV6-5, the J gene TRBJ2-1; D is possibly TRBD1 (6 bases). The CDR3 has 14 residues. Germline assignment: CDR1 MNHEY and CDR2 SVGAGI. Deletions cut 3 bases from V and 5 bases from J, with 11 bases between. CDR3 sequence reads: CASSYRDNNNEQFF. As DNA, the CDR3 is TGTGCCAGCAGTTATAGGGACAACAACAATGAGCAGTTCTTC.

This chain joins TRBV29-1 and TRBJ1-2, with a weak D call TRBD1 (5 bases). Germline loops: CDR1 SQVTM, CDR2 ANQGSEA. V was cut by 6 bases and J by 0 bases, with 11 bases left in between. This CDR3 spans 13 amino acids. The CDR3 region is CSVRGTSNYGYTF. DNA of the CDR3: TGCAGCGTGCGGGGGACCTCTAACTATGGCTACACCTTC.

This clonotype was found many times. This sequence joins TRBV5-6 and TRBJ2-1; the D call may be TRBD1 or TRBD2 (5 bases each). CDR3 size: 14 residues. The germline gives CDR1 SGHDT, CDR2 YYEEEE. V was trimmed by 5 bases and J by 5 bases, leaving 14 bases between them. Written as DNA, the CDR3 is TGTGCCAGCAGGTCCGGGACGCGTAACAATGAGCAGTTCTTC. Its translation is CASRSGTRNNEQFF.

This clonotype was seen many times. This chain joins TRBV10-3 and TRBJ1-5; TRBD1 aligns across 10 bases. V was pared by 5 bases and J by 4 bases, with 14 bases of the junction left unmatched. This CDR3 is built from 18 residues. CDR1 and CDR2 (germline): ENHRY, SYGVKD. The CDR3 sequence is CAISPGTGVSFGNQPQHF. The CDR3 DNA reads TGTGCCATCAGTCCCGGGACAGGGGTCTCCTTTGGTAATCAGCCCCAGCATTTT.